Listed here are 8 T cell receptor beta chains from one sample, sequenced in a study of blood T cell repertoires in COVID-19. The method was immunoSEQ multiplex PCR; TCRdb's version includes in-frame clones alone and lacks a portion of them. The repertoire has around 140,000 clones, over 80% of them found once; the top ten carry 0.75% to 0.95%. Sequencing was performed on peripheral blood. These receptors were taken from a woman aged 45-65 years with acute or convalescent COVID-19.

A few counts support this clone. J is TRBJ2-2 and V is TRBV18, with a possible D match to TRBD1 (5 bases). The germline CDR1 and CDR2 sequences are KGHSH and LQKENI. The CDR3 totals 17 residues. Trimming shortened V by 1 base and J by 2 bases, and 14 bases separated the two germline ends. Here the CDR3 reads CASSPLQGSTNTGELFF. In DNA form, the CDR3 reads TGTGCCAGCTCACCACTCCAGGGTTCTACAAACACCGGGGAGCTGTTTTTT.

The chain couples TRBV12-3 or TRBV12-4 to TRBJ1-5, with a possible D match to TRBD1 (5 bases). CDR3 length: 12 residues. The germline V and J ends were trimmed by 9 bases and 3 bases, with 9 bases remaining between them. CDR3: CASSGYNQPQHF. CDR3 bases: TGTGCCAGTTCAGGGTACAATCAGCCCCAGCATTTT.

The count of this clone is one. The chain combines TRBV5-5 with TRBJ2-1; D is perhaps TRBD1 (6 bases). CDR1 and CDR2 (germline): SGHKS, YYEKEE (reference sequence). This CDR3 is built from 17 residues. Deletions cut 1 base from V and 0 bases from J, with 14 bases between. CDR3 loop: CASSLNSGASSYNEQFF. CDR3 in DNA: TGTGCCAGCAGCTTGAATTCAGGGGCCAGCTCCTACAATGAGCAGTTCTTC. The full variable domain, completed using reference TRBV5-5 and TRBJ2-1, is DAGVTQSPTHLIKTRGQQVTLRCSPISGHKSVSWYQQVLGQGPQFIFQYYEKEERGRGNFPDRFSARQFPNYSSELNVNALLLGDSALYLCASSLNSGASSYNEQFFGPGTRLTVL.

The DNA of the CDR3 is TGTGCCATCAGTGAGTCGAGCGGGGGAGGAACTGAAGCTTTCTTT. The encoded protein is CAISESSGGGTEAFF. The chain uses TRBV10-3 and TRBJ1-1, with TRBD1 as a possible D gene (5 bases). The germline gives CDR1 ENHRY, CDR2 SYGVKD. Trimming stripped 0 bases from V and 5 bases from J, with 13 bases between. CDR3 length: 15 amino acids.

In its sample, this clone was seen once. This chain connects TRBV5-4 to TRBJ1-2; TRBD1 matches at 8 bases. The CDR3 totals 16 residues. CDR1 is SGHNT, CDR2 YYREEE, per germline (reference sequence). The J segment lost 2 bases and the V segment lost 3 bases, leaving 9 bases of the junction unmatched. CDR3 nucleotides: TGTGCCAGCAGCTCGGGACAGGTACGATCAAACTATGGCTACACCTTC. Its translation is CASSSGQVRSNYGYTF.

The V gene is TRBV3-1 (or the pseudogene TRBV3-2), the J gene TRBJ2-3; 8 bases are shared with TRBD2. Per the germline V gene, CDR1 is LGHDT and CDR2 is YNNKEL (reference sequence). The ends lost 0 bases at V and 6 bases at J; junction bases unmatched: 8. The CDR3 has 16 amino acids. The CDR3: CASSQEGLAGRDTQYF. Here the CDR3 DNA reads TGTGCCAGCAGCCAAGAGGGCCTAGCGGGTCGGGATACGCAGTATTTT.

This chain joins TRBV3-1 (or the pseudogene TRBV3-2) and TRBJ2-7; the match to TRBD2 covers 11 bases. CDR1 LGHDT and CDR2 YNNKEL come from the germline V gene (reference sequence). V lost 4 bases, J lost 0 bases, and 8 bases stayed unmatched. CDR3 size: 17 residues. The CDR3 sequence is CASSRSSGGSFSYEQYF. The DNA for the CDR3 is TGTGCCAGCAGCCGATCTAGCGGGGGGTCATTCTCCTACGAGCAGTACTTC.

This chain connects TRBV19 to TRBJ2-1, with 11 nucleotides matching TRBD2. The CDR3 loop spans 17 amino acids. CDR1 and CDR2 from the germline V gene are LNHDA and SQIVND (reference sequence). V trimming: 5 bases; J trimming: 3 bases; junction bases outside the gene matches: 9. For the CDR3, the DNA is TGTGCCAGTAGTCCGCTTCGGGGACTAGCGGACTACAATGAGCAGTTCTTC. It encodes CASSPLRGLADYNEQFF. The full variable domain, completed using reference TRBV19 and TRBJ2-1, is DGGITQSPKYLFRKEGQNVTLSCEQNLNHDAMYWYRQDPGQGLRLIYYSQIVNDFQKGDIAEGYSVSREKKESFPLTVTSAQKNPTAFYLCASSPLRGLADYNEQFFGPGTRLTVL.